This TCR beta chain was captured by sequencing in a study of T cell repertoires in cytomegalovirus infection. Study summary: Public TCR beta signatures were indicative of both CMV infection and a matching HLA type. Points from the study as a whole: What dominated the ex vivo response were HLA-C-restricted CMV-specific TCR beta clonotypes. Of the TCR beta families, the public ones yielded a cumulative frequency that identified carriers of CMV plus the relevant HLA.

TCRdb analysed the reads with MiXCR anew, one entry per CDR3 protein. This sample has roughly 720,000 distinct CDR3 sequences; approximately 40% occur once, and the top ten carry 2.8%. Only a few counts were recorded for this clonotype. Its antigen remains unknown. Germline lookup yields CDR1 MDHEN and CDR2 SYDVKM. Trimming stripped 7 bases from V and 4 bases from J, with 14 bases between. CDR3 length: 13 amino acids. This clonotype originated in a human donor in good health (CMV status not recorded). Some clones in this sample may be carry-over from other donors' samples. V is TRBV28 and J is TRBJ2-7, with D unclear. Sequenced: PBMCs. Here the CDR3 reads CASIALVPYEQYF. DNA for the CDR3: TGTGCCAGCATAGCTCTCGTCCCTTACGAGCAGTACTTC.